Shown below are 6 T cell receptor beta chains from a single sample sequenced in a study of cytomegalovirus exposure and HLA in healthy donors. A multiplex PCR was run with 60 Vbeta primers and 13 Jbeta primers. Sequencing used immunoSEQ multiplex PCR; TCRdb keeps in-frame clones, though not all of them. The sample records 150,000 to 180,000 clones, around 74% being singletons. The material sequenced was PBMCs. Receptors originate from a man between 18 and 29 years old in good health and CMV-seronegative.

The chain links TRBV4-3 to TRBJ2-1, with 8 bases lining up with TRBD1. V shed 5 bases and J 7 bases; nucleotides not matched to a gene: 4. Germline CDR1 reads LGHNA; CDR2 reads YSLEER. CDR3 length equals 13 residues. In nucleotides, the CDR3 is TGCGCCAGCAGCAACGGGGACAGGAATGAGCAGTTCTTC. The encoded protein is CASSNGDRNEQFF.

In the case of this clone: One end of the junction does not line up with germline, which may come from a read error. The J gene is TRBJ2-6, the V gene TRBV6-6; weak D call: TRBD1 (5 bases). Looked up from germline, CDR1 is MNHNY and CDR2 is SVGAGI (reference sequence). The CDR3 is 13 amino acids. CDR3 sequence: CASTGSGANGLTF. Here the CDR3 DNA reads TGTGCCAGCACTGGCTCTGGGGCCAACGGCCTGACTTTC.

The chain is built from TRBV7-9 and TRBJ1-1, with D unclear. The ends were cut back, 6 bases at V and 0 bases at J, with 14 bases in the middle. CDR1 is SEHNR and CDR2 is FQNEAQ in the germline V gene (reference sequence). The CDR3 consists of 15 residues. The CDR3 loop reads CASSKIGVMNTEAFF. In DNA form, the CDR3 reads TGTGCCAGCAGTAAAATCGGGGTTATGAACACTGAAGCTTTCTTT. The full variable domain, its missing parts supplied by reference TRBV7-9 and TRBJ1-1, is DTGVSQNPRHKITKRGQNVTFRCDPISEHNRLYWYRQTLGQGPEFLTYFQNEAQLEKSRLLSDRFSAERPKGSFSTLEIQRTEQGDSAMYLCASSKIGVMNTEAFFGQGTRLTVV.

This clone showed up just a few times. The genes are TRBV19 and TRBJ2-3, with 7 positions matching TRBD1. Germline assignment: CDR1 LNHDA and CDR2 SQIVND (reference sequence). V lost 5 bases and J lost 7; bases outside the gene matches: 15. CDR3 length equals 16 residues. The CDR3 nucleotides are TGTGCCAGTAGTCTAACCCATCGGGACAGAACCTATACGCAGTATTTT. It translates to CASSLTHRDRTYTQYF.

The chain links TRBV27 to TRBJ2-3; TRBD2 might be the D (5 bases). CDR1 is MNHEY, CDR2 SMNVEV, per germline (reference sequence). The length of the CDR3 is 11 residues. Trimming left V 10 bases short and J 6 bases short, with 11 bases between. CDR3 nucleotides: TGTGCCACAACTAGTTGGGATACGCAGTATTTT. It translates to CATTSWDTQYF.

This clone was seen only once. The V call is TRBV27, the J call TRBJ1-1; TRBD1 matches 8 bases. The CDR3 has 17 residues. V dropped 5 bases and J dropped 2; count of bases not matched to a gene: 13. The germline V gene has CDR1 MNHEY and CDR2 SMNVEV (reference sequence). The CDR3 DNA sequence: TGTGCCAGCAGTCCCTCACAGGGGGAGAGCCCAAACACTGAAGCTTTCTTT. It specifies CASSPSQGESPNTEAFF.